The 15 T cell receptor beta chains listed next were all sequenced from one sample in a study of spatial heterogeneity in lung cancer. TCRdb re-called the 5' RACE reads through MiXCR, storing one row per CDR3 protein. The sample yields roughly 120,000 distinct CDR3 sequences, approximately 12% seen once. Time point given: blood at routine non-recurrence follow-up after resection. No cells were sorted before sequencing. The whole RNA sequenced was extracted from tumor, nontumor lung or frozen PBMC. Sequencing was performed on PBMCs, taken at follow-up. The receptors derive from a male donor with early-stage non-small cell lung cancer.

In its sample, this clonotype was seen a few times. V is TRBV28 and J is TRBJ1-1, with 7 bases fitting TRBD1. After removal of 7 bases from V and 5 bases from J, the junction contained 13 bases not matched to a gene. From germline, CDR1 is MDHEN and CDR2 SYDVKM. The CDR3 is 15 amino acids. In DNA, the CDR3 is TGTGCCAGCACCTCTCCGGGTAGGGGGCGGACTGAAGCTTTCTTT. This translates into CASTSPGRGRTEAFF.

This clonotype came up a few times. CDR3 in amino acids: CSAPPLDGPSSYNEQFF. The CDR3 region has the DNA TGCAGTGCTCCACCCCTCGACGGGCCGAGCTCCTACAATGAGCAGTTCTTC. This rearrangement joins TRBV20-1 to TRBJ2-1; D remains ambiguous. CDR1 and CDR2 from the germline V gene are DFQATT and SNEGSKA (reference sequence). V was pared by 5 bases and J by 0 bases, with 20 bases between. The CDR3 sequence is 17 residues long.

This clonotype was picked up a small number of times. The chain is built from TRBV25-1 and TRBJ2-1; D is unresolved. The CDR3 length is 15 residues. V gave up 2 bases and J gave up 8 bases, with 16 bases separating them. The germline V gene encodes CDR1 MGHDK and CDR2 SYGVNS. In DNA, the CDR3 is TGTGCCAGCAGTGAAGACGGTCGGAGACGCCATGAGCAGTTCTTC. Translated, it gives CASSEDGRRRHEQFF.

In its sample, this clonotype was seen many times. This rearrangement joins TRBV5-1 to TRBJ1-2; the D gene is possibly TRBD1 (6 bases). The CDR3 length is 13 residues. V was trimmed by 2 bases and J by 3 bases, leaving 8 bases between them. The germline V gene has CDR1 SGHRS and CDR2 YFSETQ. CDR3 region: CASSLAGDYGYTF. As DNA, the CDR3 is TGCGCCAGCAGCTTAGCAGGGGACTATGGCTACACCTTC.

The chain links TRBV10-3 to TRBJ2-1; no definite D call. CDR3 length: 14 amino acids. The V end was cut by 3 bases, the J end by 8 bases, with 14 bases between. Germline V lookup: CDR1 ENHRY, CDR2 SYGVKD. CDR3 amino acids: CAISEKAVQDEQFF. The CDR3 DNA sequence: TGTGCCATCAGTGAAAAGGCAGTCCAGGATGAGCAGTTCTTC.

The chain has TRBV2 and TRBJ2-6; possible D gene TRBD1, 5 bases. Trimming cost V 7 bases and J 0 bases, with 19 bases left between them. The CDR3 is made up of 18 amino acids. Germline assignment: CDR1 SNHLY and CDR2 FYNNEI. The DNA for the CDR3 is TGTGCCAGCACCCTAGGTTTAGGGGTCCCCTCTGGGGCCAACGTCCTGACTTTC. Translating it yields CASTLGLGVPSGANVLTF. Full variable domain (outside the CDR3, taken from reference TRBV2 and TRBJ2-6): EPEVTQTPSHQVTQMGQEVILRCVPISNHLYFYWYRQILGQKVEFLVSFYNNEISEKSEIFDDQFSVERPDGSNFTLKIRSTKLEDSAMYFCASTLGLGVPSGANVLTFGAGSRLTVL.

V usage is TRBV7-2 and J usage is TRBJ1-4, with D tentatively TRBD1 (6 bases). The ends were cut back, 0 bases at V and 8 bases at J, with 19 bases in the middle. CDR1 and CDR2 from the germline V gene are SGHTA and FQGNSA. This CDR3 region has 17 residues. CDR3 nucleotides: TGTGCCAGCAGCTTAGCAGGGGGACCCAGTTCCCTCGAAAAACTGTTTTTT. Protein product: CASSLAGGPSSLEKLFF.

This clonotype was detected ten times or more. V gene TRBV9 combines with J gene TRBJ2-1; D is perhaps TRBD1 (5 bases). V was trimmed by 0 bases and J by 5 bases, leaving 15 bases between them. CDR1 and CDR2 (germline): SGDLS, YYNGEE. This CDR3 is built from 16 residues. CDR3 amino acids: CASSVGQLLGNNEQFF. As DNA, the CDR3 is TGTGCCAGCAGCGTAGGACAGCTTTTGGGGAACAATGAGCAGTTCTTC.

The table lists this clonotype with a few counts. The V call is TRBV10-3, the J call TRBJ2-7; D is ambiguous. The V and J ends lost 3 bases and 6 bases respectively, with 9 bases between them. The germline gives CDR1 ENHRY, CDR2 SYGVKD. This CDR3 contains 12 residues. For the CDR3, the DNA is TGTGCCATCAGTGAATTTATGGGCGAGCAGTACTTC. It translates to CAISEFMGEQYF.

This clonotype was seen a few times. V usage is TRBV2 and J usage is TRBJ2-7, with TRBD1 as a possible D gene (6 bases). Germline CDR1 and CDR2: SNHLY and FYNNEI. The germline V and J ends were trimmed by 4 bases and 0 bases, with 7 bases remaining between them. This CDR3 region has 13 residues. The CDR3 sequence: CASSARGSYEQYF. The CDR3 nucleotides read TGTGCCAGCAGTGCCAGGGGCTCCTACGAGCAGTACTTC.

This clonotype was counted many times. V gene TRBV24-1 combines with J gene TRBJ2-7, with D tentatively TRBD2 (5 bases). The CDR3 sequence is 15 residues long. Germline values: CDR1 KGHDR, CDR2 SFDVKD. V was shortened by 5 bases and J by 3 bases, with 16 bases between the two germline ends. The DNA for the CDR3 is TGTGCCACCAGTGTGCACAGCCGGGGTCTCTACGAGCAGTACTTC. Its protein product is CATSVHSRGLYEQYF.

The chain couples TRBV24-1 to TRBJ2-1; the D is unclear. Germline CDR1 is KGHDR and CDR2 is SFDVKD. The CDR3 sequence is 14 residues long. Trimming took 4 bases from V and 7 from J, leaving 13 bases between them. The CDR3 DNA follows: TGTGCCACCAGTGACAGCATGACAAGGAATGAGCAGTTCTTC. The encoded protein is CATSDSMTRNEQFF.

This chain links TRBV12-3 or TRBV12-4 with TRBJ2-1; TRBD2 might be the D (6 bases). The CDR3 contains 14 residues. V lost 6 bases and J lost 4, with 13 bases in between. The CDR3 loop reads CASRTGLGYNEQFF. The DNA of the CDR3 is TGTGCCAGCAGGACGGGACTCGGTTACAATGAGCAGTTCTTC.

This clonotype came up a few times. The CDR3 sequence: CASSPFTNTGELFF. The CDR3 nucleotides are TGTGCCAGCAGCCCCTTTACGAACACCGGGGAGCTGTTTTTT. This chain connects TRBV7-2 to TRBJ2-2, with D unresolved. Germline assignment: CDR1 SGHTA and CDR2 FQGNSA. This CDR3 has 14 amino acids. Trimming stripped 5 bases from V and 0 bases from J, with 7 bases between. Looking up the rest from reference TRBV7-2 and TRBJ2-2 gives the full variable domain: GAGVSQSPSNKVTEKGKDVELRCDPISGHTALYWYRQSLGQGLEFLIYFQGNSAPDKSGLPSDRFSAERTGGSVSTLTIQRTQQEDSAVYLCASSPFTNTGELFFGEGSRLTVL.

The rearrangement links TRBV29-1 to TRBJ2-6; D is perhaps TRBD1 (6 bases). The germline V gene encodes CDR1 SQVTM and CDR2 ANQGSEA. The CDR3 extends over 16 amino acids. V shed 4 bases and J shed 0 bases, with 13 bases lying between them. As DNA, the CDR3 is TGCAGCGTTGTTCCTACAGGGCTCTCTGGGGCCAACGTCCTGACTTTC. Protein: CSVVPTGLSGANVLTF.